The 20 T cell receptor beta chains below come from one sample, sequenced in a study of beta chain features in type 1 diabetes. No antigen has been assigned to these receptors. Findings of the study overall: Patients with Type 1 diabetes showed moderately but significantly shorter TCRB CDR3s in all four CD4+ subsets.

Since all of the isolated RNA was reverse transcribed, expressed TCRB transcripts were what got sequenced. The repertoire was sequenced with immunoSEQ multiplex PCR; TCRdb's copy has only in-frame clones and lacks some. The sample lists 350,000 to 450,000 clones, around an eighth occurring once. Sequenced: naive CD4+ T cells from blood. These TCRs come from a woman younger than 35 with type 1 diabetes.

This clone occurred a few times. The rearrangement uses TRBV7-2 and TRBJ2-3; D not certain. The V gene lost 10 bases and the J gene lost 2 bases, with 16 bases spanning the gap. Germline loops: CDR1 SGHTA, CDR2 FQGNSA. This CDR3 region has 14 residues. The CDR3 DNA sequence: TGTGCCACCAAAATGGGCAGGTACACAGATACGCAGTATTTT. Protein product: CATKMGRYTDTQYF.

This clone was recorded a few times. The V gene is TRBV15, the J gene TRBJ1-1, with 9 nucleotides matching TRBD1. The CDR3 covers 20 residues. In germline, CDR1 is LNHNV, CDR2 YYDKDF (reference sequence). J gave up 3 bases and V 3 bases, and 20 bases lay outside the gene matches. The CDR3, as DNA: TGTGCCACCAGCAGCGGTCCCCCCGGGACAGGGTACAGGGCGGACACTGAAGCTTTCTTT. Amino acids: CATSSGPPGTGYRADTEAFF.

This clone was seen a few times. J is TRBJ2-5 and V is TRBV28; the D gene is possibly TRBD1 (6 bases). The CDR3 has 17 residues. Germline CDR1 is MDHEN and CDR2 is SYDVKM. Trimming cost V 5 bases and J 1 base, with 20 bases left between them. The CDR3 loop reads CASSPGTSPAFQETQYF. In DNA, the CDR3 is TGTGCCAGCAGTCCCGGGACATCGCCGGCTTTCCAAGAGACCCAGTACTTC.

J is TRBJ1-3 and V is TRBV30; 7 bases agree with TRBD1. The CDR3 sequence is 13 residues long. With 3 bases clipped from V and 4 bases from J, the junction kept 3 bases outside the gene matches. Germline loops: CDR1 GTSNPN, CDR2 SVGIG (reference sequence). Here the CDR3 DNA reads TGTGCCTGGAGACAGGGGATGGGAAACACCATATATTTT. Amino acid sequence: CAWRQGMGNTIYF.

The sample holds a few counts of this clone. V usage is TRBV5-1 and J usage is TRBJ2-1; 7 nucleotides agree with TRBD2. The V gene end was trimmed by 4 bases and the J gene end by 4 bases; junction bases not matched to a gene: 5. Per the germline V gene, CDR1 is SGHRS and CDR2 is YFSETQ. The CDR3 contains 14 residues. The CDR3: CASSSPGGYNEQFF. In DNA, the CDR3 is TGCGCCAGCAGCAGCCCCGGGGGGTACAATGAGCAGTTCTTC.

The chain employs TRBV7-2 and TRBJ2-5; 10 bases align to TRBD2. Germline assignment: CDR1 SGHTA and CDR2 FQGNSA. The CDR3 length is 17 residues. V trimming: 3 bases; J trimming: 5 bases; junction bases outside the gene matches: 12. The chain's CDR3 is CASSFLGLAFYQETQYF. The CDR3 coding sequence is TGTGCCAGCAGCTTTTTGGGACTAGCGTTTTATCAGGAGACCCAGTACTTC.

The rearrangement joins TRBV6-5 to TRBJ2-7; TRBD2 might be the D (5 bases). V was pared by 0 bases and J by 3 bases, with 9 bases between. The CDR3 contains 14 residues. Per germline, CDR1 MNHEY and CDR2 SVGAGI. In nucleotides, the CDR3 is TGTGCCAGCAGTTACTCGGGTAGCGACTACGAGCAGTACTTC. Protein sequence: CASSYSGSDYEQYF.

This clone was seen a handful of times. The rearrangement uses TRBV13 and TRBJ2-3; 7 bases line up with TRBD1. Germline CDR1 and CDR2: PRHDT and FYEKMQ (reference sequence). V was pared by 2 bases and J by 7 bases, with 3 bases of the junction left unmatched. The CDR3 has 13 amino acids. CDR3 sequence (DNA): TGTGCCAGCAGCTTATTGGGACAGAATACGCAGTATTTT. Translated: CASSLLGQNTQYF.

This clone was detected only a few times. The genes are TRBV4-3 and TRBJ1-6; D may be TRBD1 (5 bases). V was clipped by 1 base and J by 5 bases, with 9 bases between them. This CDR3 is 15 amino acids long. Germline loops: CDR1 LGHNA, CDR2 YSLEER. CDR3: CASSQGTPDNSPLHF. The CDR3 DNA reads as TGCGCCAGCAGCCAAGGGACACCCGATAATTCACCCCTCCACTTT.

The V and J genes are TRBV5-4 and TRBJ2-1; D not certain. This CDR3 is 13 amino acids long. Germline CDR1 SGHNT, CDR2 YYREEE (reference sequence). V lost 4 bases to trimming and J lost 9 bases, with 14 bases between them. In nucleotides, the CDR3 is TGTGCCAGCAGCCCCCAGACTGGAGCTGAGCAGTTCTTC. The encoded protein is CASSPQTGAEQFF.

The chain carries TRBV27 and TRBJ2-5; D is ambiguous. Trimming removed 2 bases from V and 4 bases from J, with 11 bases in between. Germline-derived CDR1 and CDR2 are MNHEY and SMNVEV (reference sequence). The CDR3 extends over 14 amino acids. The CDR3 coding sequence is TGTGCCAGCAGTTTAAGAGGTATTGGAGAGACCCAGTACTTC. Protein product: CASSLRGIGETQYF.

The rearrangement links TRBV11-3 to TRBJ2-5; tentatively, D is TRBD1 (5 bases). Trimming shortened V by 2 bases and J by 3 bases, and 10 bases separated the two germline ends. CDR1 is SGHNT and CDR2 is YENEEA in the germline V gene. This CDR3 has 14 residues. Here the CDR3 reads CASSLQGGEETQYF. The CDR3 DNA follows: TGTGCCAGCAGCTTACAGGGTGGAGAAGAGACCCAGTACTTC.

This chain uses TRBV25-1 with TRBJ2-3, with TRBD1 identical over 9 bases. Trimming removed 4 bases from V and 6 bases from J; junction bases left unmatched: 8. CDR1 is MGHDK and CDR2 is SYGVNS in the germline V gene. CDR3 length: 15 amino acids. The CDR3 region is CASSGGTGMGDTQYF. The CDR3 bases are TGTGCCAGCAGTGGGGGGACAGGGATGGGGGATACGCAGTATTTT.

In this sample, this clone turned up a few times. V and J are TRBV6-1 and TRBJ2-3; 9 bases map to TRBD2. This CDR3 has 16 amino acids. The germline CDR1 and CDR2 sequences are MNHNS and SASEGT. V lost 3 bases to trimming and J lost 2 bases; unmatched junction nucleotides: 6. CDR3 DNA sequence: TGTGCCAGCAGTGATAGACTAGCGGCTTACACAGATACGCAGTATTTT. This translates into CASSDRLAAYTDTQYF.

In its sample, this clone was seen a few times. The J gene is TRBJ2-2, the V gene TRBV9; D is possibly TRBD2 (6 bases). Germline assignment: CDR1 SGDLS and CDR2 YYNGEE. Trimming removed 1 base at V and 6 bases at J, with 13 bases between. The CDR3 totals 15 residues. CDR3 nucleotide sequence: TGTGCCAGCAGCGTACTCGGGGGTTACGCCGGGGAGCTGTTTTTT. Protein product: CASSVLGGYAGELFF.

The chain uses TRBV28 and TRBJ2-5, with 8 bases identical to TRBD1. CDR3 length: 16 residues. The V gene end was trimmed by 10 bases and the J gene end by 5 bases; junction bases not matched to a gene: 18. The germline gives CDR1 MDHEN, CDR2 SYDVKM. The CDR3 nucleotides are TGTGCCACCACAAATCAGGGGGCGGCTCGGTCGGAGACCCAGTACTTC. Amino acid sequence: CATTNQGAARSETQYF. Full variable domain (remainder filled in from reference TRBV28 and TRBJ2-5): DVKVTQSSRYLVKRTGEKVFLECVQDMDHENMFWYRQDPGLGLRLIYFSYDVKMKEKGDIPEGYSVSREKKERFSLILESASTNQTSMYLCATTNQGAARSETQYFGPGTRLLVL.

The chain combines TRBV4-3 with TRBJ2-1; 13 positions match TRBD2. This CDR3 is built from 18 residues. Germline values: CDR1 LGHNA, CDR2 YSLEER. Trimming took 5 bases from V and 0 from J; bases not matched to a gene: 7. The CDR3 DNA is TGCGCCAGCAGCGGAAGGACTAGCGGGGGTGGCTCCTACAATGAGCAGTTCTTC. It codes for CASSGRTSGGGSYNEQFF.

A few counts support this clone. The chain links TRBV9 to TRBJ2-1, with D possibly matching TRBD2 (6 bases). Germline-derived CDR1 and CDR2 are SGDLS and YYNGEE. CDR3 size: 13 residues. V was clipped by 3 bases and J by 4 bases, with 8 bases between them. The CDR3 DNA is TGTGCCAGCAGCGGGGCGGGGTACAATGAGCAGTTCTTC. Translation gives CASSGAGYNEQFF. The entire variable domain, with the rest obtained from reference TRBV9 and TRBJ2-1, is as follows: DSGVTQTPKHLITATGQRVTLRCSPRSGDLSVYWYQQSLDQGLQFLIQYYNGEERAKGNILERFSAQQFPDLHSELNLSSLELGDSALYFCASSGAGYNEQFFGPGTRLTVL.

The CDR3 here is CASSWGTGIQRVSYEQYF. In nucleotides, the CDR3 is TGTGCCAGCAGCTGGGGGACAGGGATCCAGCGGGTGTCCTACGAGCAGTACTTC. This sequence joins TRBV5-6 and TRBJ2-7, with 9 bases aligning to TRBD1. The germline CDR1 and CDR2 sequences are SGHDT and YYEEEE. This CDR3 comprises 18 residues. V lost 3 bases to trimming and J lost 1 base; unmatched junction nucleotides: 14.

This clone has a handful of counts. The identical CDR3 is also encoded by other nucleotide sequences in the sample. The chain uses TRBV5-1 and TRBJ1-1; the D is unclear. Trimming stripped 0 bases from V and 0 bases from J, with 6 bases between. CDR3 length: 14 residues. Germline V gives CDR1 SGHRS, CDR2 YFSETQ. CDR3 in amino acids: CASSLAEMNTEAFF. Written as DNA, the CDR3 is TGCGCCAGCAGCTTGGCCGAGATGAACACTGAAGCTTTCTTT. The full variable domain, rest sourced from reference TRBV5-1 and TRBJ1-1, is KAGVTQTPRYLIKTRGQQVTLSCSPISGHRSVSWYQQTPGQGLQFLFEYFSETQRNKGNFPGRFSGRQFSNSRSEMNVSTLELGDSALYLCASSLAEMNTEAFFGQGTRLTVV.